Below, 19 T cell receptor beta chains from the same sample are listed, as sequenced in a study of T cell responses to AZD1222 COVID-19 vaccine. The method was immunoSEQ multiplex PCR; TCRdb's version includes in-frame clones alone and lacks a portion of them. This sample yields about 84,000 clones, of which approximately 85% are seen a single time; roughly an eighth belongs to the top ten. The sequencing used peripheral blood, collected 28 days after the second AZD1222 dose. Receptors were obtained from an adult who received the AZD1222 COVID-19 vaccine.

The chain links TRBV27 to TRBJ2-7, with D possibly being TRBD1 or TRBD2 (5 bases each). CDR1 and CDR2 from the germline V gene are MNHEY and SMNVEV (reference sequence). Trimming removed 5 bases at V and 0 bases at J, with 23 bases between. This CDR3 has 18 amino acids. The CDR3 DNA sequence: TGTGCCAGCAGTCCGAGGACCTCGGGACGGCTTAGCTCCTACGAGCAGTACGTC. It translates to CASSPRTSGRLSSYEQYV.

The rearrangement links TRBV12-3 or TRBV12-4 to TRBJ2-7; D not certain. This CDR3 is 12 amino acids long. Trimming stripped 5 bases from V and 1 base from J, with 6 bases between. CDR3 amino acids: CASSPPSYEQYF. The CDR3 region has the DNA TGTGCCAGCAGTCCCCCTTCCTACGAGCAGTACTTC.

This clone was picked up a small number of times. The chain uses TRBV12-5 and TRBJ2-7, with TRBD2 matching 7 bases. There are 17 residues in the CDR3. Germline V gene data show CDR1 as LGHNT and CDR2 as FRNRAP. V dropped 0 bases and J dropped 5; count of bases not matched to a gene: 13. CDR3 sequence reads: CASGLVTLGGRGNEQYF. CDR3 coding DNA: TGTGCTAGTGGTTTGGTGACGCTAGGAGGGAGGGGTAACGAGCAGTACTTC. The variable domain in full, with the rest retrieved from reference TRBV12-5 and TRBJ2-7, is DARVTQTPRHKVTEMGQEVTMRCQPILGHNTVFWYRQTMMQGLELLAYFRNRAPLDDSGMPKDRFSAEMPDATLATLKIQPSEPRDSAVYFCASGLVTLGGRGNEQYFGPGTRLTVT.

The V and J genes are TRBV2 and TRBJ2-5, with unresolved D. Per the germline V gene, CDR1 is SNHLY and CDR2 is FYNNEI. This CDR3 comprises 13 residues. Trimming cost V 2 bases and J 4 bases, with 8 bases left between them. The CDR3 bases are TGTGCCAGCAGTGAACAGTCGTCAGAGACCCAGTACTTC. This translates into CASSEQSSETQYF.

The CDR3 reads CATSRDRGTGVTGELFF. CDR3 DNA sequence: TGTGCCACCAGCAGAGACCGGGGGACAGGGGTCACCGGGGAGCTGTTTTTT. V gene TRBV15 combines with J gene TRBJ2-2; 10 bases map to TRBD1. The length of the CDR3 is 17 residues. V was clipped by 0 bases and J by 4 bases; unmatched bases: 5. Looked up from germline, CDR1 is LNHNV and CDR2 is YYDKDF (reference sequence).

This chain connects TRBV28 to TRBJ2-7; D possibly corresponds to TRBD2 (6 bases). This CDR3 contains 15 residues. V was shortened by 3 bases and J by 0 bases, with 12 bases between the two germline ends. Germline V gene lookup returns CDR1 MDHEN and CDR2 SYDVKM. The chain's CDR3 is CASSLPTGGSYEQYV. The CDR3 bases are TGTGCCAGCAGTTTGCCCACCGGGGGCTCCTACGAGCAGTACGTC.

This chain joins TRBV14 and TRBJ1-2; D is undetermined. This CDR3 region has 15 residues. Looked up from germline, CDR1 is SGHDN and CDR2 is FVKESK. Trimming stripped 0 bases from V and 6 bases from J, with 14 bases between. CDR3 residues: CASSQDPTHVDGYTF. The CDR3 DNA follows: TGTGCCAGCAGCCAAGATCCCACACATGTTGATGGCTACACCTTC.

The chain links TRBV12-3 or TRBV12-4 to TRBJ1-2; no clear D gene. The CDR3 spans 12 residues. V lost 10 bases and J 2 bases, leaving 11 bases between the germline ends. Written as DNA, the CDR3 is TGTGCCACCGAGGACGACAACTATGGCTACACCTTC. This sequence encodes CATEDDNYGYTF.

The chain uses TRBV4-1 and TRBJ1-1; weak D call: TRBD1 (6 bases). V lost 0 bases, J lost 1 base, and 12 bases lay in between. Germline CDR1 MGHRA, CDR2 YSYEKL. The CDR3 totals 16 residues. CDR3 in DNA: TGCGCCAGCAGCCAAGAAGGGGGGAGTTGGAACACTGAAGCTTTCTTT. Translation: CASSQEGGSWNTEAFF.

V gene TRBV3-1 (or the pseudogene TRBV3-2) combines with J gene TRBJ1-1; D is uncertain. V was cut by 1 base and J by 13 bases, with 13 bases left in between. Germline CDR1 reads LGHDT; CDR2 reads YNNKEL (reference sequence). The CDR3 consists of 12 residues. In DNA form, the CDR3 reads TGTGCCAGCAGCCAAGGATCCCGAGGGCATTTCTTT. It encodes CASSQGSRGHFF.

The chain has TRBV3-1 (or the pseudogene TRBV3-2) and TRBJ2-2, with TRBD2 matching over 12 bases. Germline loops: CDR1 LGHDT, CDR2 YNNKEL (reference sequence). The CDR3 consists of 18 residues. V shed 3 bases, J shed 6 bases, and the junction held 11 bases outside the gene matches. DNA of the CDR3: TGTGCCAGCAGCCAGAACCTTGGACTAGCGGGGAAGGCCGGGGAGCTGTTTTTT. Translated: CASSQNLGLAGKAGELFF.

The rearrangement joins TRBV21-1 to TRBJ2-3; the table assigns TRBD2, which was not confirmed against the DNA. TRBV21-1 corresponds to a pseudogene. The CDR3 has 15 amino acids. This chain's CDR3 is CASSIVPLSTDTQYF. Written as DNA, the CDR3 is TGTGCCAGCAGCATTGTTCCCCTCAGCACAGATACGCAGTATTTT.

CDR3 sequence: CASSYSIAGGAVSNQPQHF. CDR3 bases: TGTGCCAGCAGTTACTCCATCGCAGGGGGAGCGGTAAGCAATCAGCCCCAGCATTTT. This chain uses TRBV6-2 or TRBV6-3 with TRBJ1-5; 7 bases map to TRBD1. J was trimmed by 1 base and V by 0 bases; bases with no gene match: 12. This CDR3 comprises 19 residues. The V gene's germline CDR1 is MNHEY and CDR2 SVGEGT.

V and J are TRBV5-1 and TRBJ1-1; 11 bases match TRBD1. Germline V gene sequence: CDR1 SGHRS, CDR2 YFSETQ. The V and J ends lost 3 bases and 6 bases, in that order; junction bases with no gene match: 7. The CDR3 covers 15 residues. The CDR3 sequence is CASSWSGQGAAEAFF. CDR3 DNA: TGCGCCAGCAGCTGGTCAGGACAGGGGGCCGCTGAAGCTTTCTTT.

This chain joins TRBV19 and TRBJ2-1; 12 nucleotides align to TRBD2. Germline CDR1 is LNHDA and CDR2 is SQIVND (reference sequence). There are 16 residues in the CDR3. J lost 3 bases, V lost 5 bases, and 5 bases had no gene match. The CDR3 here is CASSGLAGRVYNEQFF. The CDR3 nucleotides are TGTGCCAGTAGTGGACTAGCGGGAAGGGTCTACAATGAGCAGTTCTTC. The variable domain in full, with the rest retrieved from reference TRBV19 and TRBJ2-1, is DGGITQSPKYLFRKEGQNVTLSCEQNLNHDAMYWYRQDPGQGLRLIYYSQIVNDFQKGDIAEGYSVSREKKESFPLTVTSAQKNPTAFYLCASSGLAGRVYNEQFFGPGTRLTVL.

The V gene is TRBV5-1, the J gene TRBJ2-7; 9 bases match TRBD2. The CDR3 sequence is 13 residues long. V dropped 5 bases and J dropped 4; count of bases not matched to a gene: 4. Germline-derived CDR1 and CDR2 are SGHRS and YFSETQ. This CDR3 reads CASSSGSLYEQYF. CDR3 nucleotide sequence: TGCGCCAGCAGTAGCGGGAGTTTATACGAGCAGTACTTC.

This clone came up a few times. This chain joins TRBV5-1 and TRBJ1-4, with D possibly TRBD1 on 6 matching bases. The V gene's germline CDR1 is SGHRS and CDR2 YFSETQ. This CDR3 is built from 15 residues. V dropped 5 bases and J dropped 4 bases, with 15 bases sitting between them. This CDR3 reads CASRRQAVINEKLFF. The CDR3 nucleotides read TGCGCCAGCAGAAGACAGGCAGTAATTAATGAAAAACTGTTTTTT. Complete variable domain (other parts from reference TRBV5-1 and TRBJ1-4): KAGVTQTPRYLIKTRGQQVTLSCSPISGHRSVSWYQQTPGQGLQFLFEYFSETQRNKGNFPGRFSGRQFSNSRSEMNVSTLELGDSALYLCASRRQAVINEKLFFGSGTQLSVL.

This chain joins TRBV5-4 and TRBJ1-2; no firm D call. Trimming took off 5 bases at V and 5 bases at J, with 16 bases between the two ends. Germline values: CDR1 SGHNT, CDR2 YYREEE (reference sequence). The CDR3 runs 14 residues. CDR3 sequence reads: CASRHDGVLYGYTF. CDR3 DNA sequence: TGTGCCAGCAGGCACGACGGAGTTCTTTATGGCTACACCTTC.

The table lists this clone with a count of one. The chain uses TRBV28 and TRBJ1-4; D might be TRBD1 (5 bases). The CDR3 sequence is 14 residues long. Looked up from germline, CDR1 is MDHEN and CDR2 is SYDVKM. Trimming cost V 6 bases and J 3 bases, with 11 bases left between them. The CDR3 sequence is CASSRPGSNEKLFF. For the CDR3, the DNA is TGTGCCAGCAGCCGTCCAGGGTCTAATGAAAAACTGTTTTTT. The variable domain in full, with the rest retrieved from reference TRBV28 and TRBJ1-4, is DVKVTQSSRYLVKRTGEKVFLECVQDMDHENMFWYRQDPGLGLRLIYFSYDVKMKEKGDIPEGYSVSREKKERFSLILESASTNQTSMYLCASSRPGSNEKLFFGSGTQLSVL.